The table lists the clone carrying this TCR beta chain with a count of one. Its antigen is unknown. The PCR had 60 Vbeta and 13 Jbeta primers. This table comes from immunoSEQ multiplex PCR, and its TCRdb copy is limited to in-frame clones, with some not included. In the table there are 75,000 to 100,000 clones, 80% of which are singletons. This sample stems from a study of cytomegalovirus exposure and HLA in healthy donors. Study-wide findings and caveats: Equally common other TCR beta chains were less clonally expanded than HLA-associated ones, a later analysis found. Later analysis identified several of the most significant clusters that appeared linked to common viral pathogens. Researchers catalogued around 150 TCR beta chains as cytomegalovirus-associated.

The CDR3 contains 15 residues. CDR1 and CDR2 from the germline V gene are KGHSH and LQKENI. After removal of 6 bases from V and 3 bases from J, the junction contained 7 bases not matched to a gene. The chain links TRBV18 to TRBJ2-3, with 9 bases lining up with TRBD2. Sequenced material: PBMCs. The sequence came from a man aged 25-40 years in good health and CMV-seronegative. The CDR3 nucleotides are TGTGCCAGCTCCTCACTAGCGGGCGTTACAGATACGCAGTATTTT. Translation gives CASSSLAGVTDTQYF.